This T cell receptor (beta chain) was observed in a study of OX40 agonist ivuxolimab in advanced cancers. Study-level information: Prior anti-PD-1, anti-PD-L1 or anti-CTLA-4 therapy did not bar entry, and approximately 43% had some.

The CDR3 covers 17 residues. CDR1 is LGHNA, CDR2 YSLEER, per germline. V dropped 0 bases and J dropped 6; count of bases not matched to a gene: 13. The data were produced by immunoSEQ multiplex PCR, yet TCRdb's version contains in-frame clones alone and is incomplete. Counted here are under 80,000 clones, 85% to 90% occurring once; the ten biggest clones make up around 0.95%. The genes are TRBV4-3 and TRBJ1-2; 7 bases agree with TRBD1. The specimen was CD4+ or CD8+ T cells sorted from blood, collected in a trial of the OX40 agonist ivuxolimab. The clonotype comes from an adult with an advanced solid tumor such as melanoma, head and neck, liver or kidney cancer. The CDR3 bases are TGCGCCAGCAGCCAAGATTTACTGACAGGGAGAGGAGATGGCTACACCTTC. Protein: CASSQDLLTGRGDGYTF.